This T cell receptor (beta chain) derives from a study of PD-L1 blockade in urothelial cancer. Across the study: Patients had been given 0 to 3 earlier chemotherapy regimens. Analysis of blood occurred 3 weeks (second dose) and 6 weeks after treatment start. The study recovered a median of about 150,000 T cells per blood sample.

This clone was detected only once. The antigen remains undetermined. Produced via immunoSEQ multiplex PCR; TCRdb's table is partial and in-frame only. The sample includes roughly 30,000 clones, approximately 80% of them seen just once. Regarding time point: pretreatment peripheral blood. Study outcomes and limitations: Sub-median blood TCR clonality before treatment predicted longer survival.

Per the germline V gene, CDR1 is MNHNS and CDR2 is SASEGT. CDR3 size: 15 residues. Between the trimmed V and J ends, which lost 3 bases and 1 base, there was a span of 13 bases. The chain employs TRBV6-1 and TRBJ2-7; a possible D gene is TRBD1 (6 bases). Material: PBMCs, obtained around atezolizumab (anti-PD-L1) treatment. This clonotype originated in a man in his sixties with urothelial cancer. For the CDR3, the DNA is TGTGCCAGCAGTGAGTGGGGGCTTAAATCCTACGAGCAGTACTTC. This sequence encodes CASSEWGLKSYEQYF.